The table lists the clone carrying this T cell receptor beta chain with many counts. Antigen specificity is unknown. This record belongs to a study of T cell repertoires in cytomegalovirus infection. Study summary: CMV infection together with matching HLA type was indicated by public TCR beta signatures.

This CDR3 is 14 amino acids long. V lost 2 bases, J lost 2 bases, and 10 bases lay in between. Germline V gene sequence: CDR1 DFQATT, CDR2 SNEGSKA (reference sequence). Points from the study as a whole: Frequencies of public TCR beta families were cumulated, and this identified carriers of CMV plus the relevant HLA. HLA-C-restricted CMV clonotypes gave the most frequent clonotype in two of eight donors.

TCRdb reanalysed the reads using MiXCR and keeps one entry per CDR3 protein. The table shows 200,000 to 300,000 distinct CDR3 sequences, with around 9% occurring only once. This TCR was sampled from a human donor in good health (CMV status not recorded). Some clones in this sample may be carry-over from other donors' samples. This chain connects TRBV20-1 to TRBJ2-4; either TRBD1 or TRBD2 may fit D (5 bases each). The source material was PBMCs. In DNA form, the CDR3 reads TGCAGTGCTAGAACGGGGACGTCCAAAAACATTCAGTACTTC. Encoded protein: CSARTGTSKNIQYF.